The T cell receptor beta chain described here comes from a study of T cell responses to AZD1222 COVID-19 vaccine. Data came from immunoSEQ multiplex PCR; TCRdb stores just in-frame clones and leaves some out. The table lists 130,000 or so clones, over 85% of them singletons, with 0.7% to 1% in the top ten. The CDR3 sequence is 15 residues long. Deletions cut 0 bases from V and 4 bases from J, with 13 bases between. Germline assignment: CDR1 SGDLS and CDR2 YYNGEE. Notes on the study in general: Unmutated variant regions are reportedly the target of nearly half of TCRs that are spike-specific. Only 5 or 6 individuals given AZD1222 were seropositive at baseline. Donors were mostly white British, more females; clonal diversity possibly underestimated.

Worth noting for this clone: Its target is not known.

The chain carries TRBV9 and TRBJ1-1; D is unresolved. The sequence was obtained from an adult in good health. This specimen was peripheral blood, taken on day 0 of MenACWY control vaccination. The CDR3 DNA is TGTGCCAGCAGCGTAGATCCGGGGTTAAGCACTGAAGCTTTCTTT. Its translation: CASSVDPGLSTEAFF.